Each of the 10 T cell receptor beta chains below was sequenced from the same sample in a study of T cell repertoires in cytomegalovirus infection. MiXCR, run by TCRdb on the reads, gives a single entry per CDR3 protein. The data show around 140,000 distinct CDR3 sequences, approximately 30% seen once. No antigen has been identified for these receptors. The sequences come from CD8+ T cells from cultured PBMCs, collected from culture after CMV antigen stimulation. The receptors here all came from a human donor in good health (CMV status not recorded). Some clones in this sample may be carry-over from other donors' samples.

The chain is built from TRBV14 and TRBJ1-2, with D unresolved. Germline V gene sequence: CDR1 SGHDN, CDR2 FVKESK. The germline V and J ends were trimmed by 3 bases and 5 bases, with 10 bases remaining between them. The CDR3 is 13 amino acids. CDR3 DNA sequence: TGTGCCAGCAGCCAGTGGCGGTCTTATGGCTACACCTTC. Translating gives CASSQWRSYGYTF.

Only one count was recorded for this clonotype. CDR3 nucleotides: TGTGCCAGCAGTTACACCGCCGGGGCCCAAGAGACCCAGTACTTC. It translates to CASSYTAGAQETQYF. The genes are TRBV6-5 and TRBJ2-5; possibly TRBD1 or TRBD2 for D (5 bases each). Germline-derived CDR1 and CDR2 are MNHEY and SVGAGI. The CDR3 runs 15 residues. Trimming left V 2 bases short and J 1 base short, with 11 bases between.

The rearrangement uses TRBV24-1 and TRBJ1-4; no definite D call. Trimming cost V 6 bases and J 8 bases, with 6 bases left between them. The CDR3 sequence is 11 residues long. Germline CDR1 reads KGHDR; CDR2 reads SFDVKD. In nucleotides, the CDR3 is TGTGCCACCAGTTTCGGGGAAAAACTGTTTTTT. Its translation is CATSFGEKLFF.

The chain links TRBV12-3 or TRBV12-4 to TRBJ2-5, with a possible D match to TRBD1 (7 bases). V lost 4 bases to trimming and J lost 5 bases, with 17 bases between them. The CDR3 length is 15 residues. The CDR3 nucleotides read TGTGCCAGCAGTTCTTACAGGGGACTGGGTGAGACCCAGTACTTC. It encodes CASSSYRGLGETQYF.

The J gene is TRBJ2-7, the V gene TRBV7-6; D is possibly TRBD1 (6 bases). V dropped 2 bases and J dropped 5 bases, with 13 bases sitting between them. The CDR3 has 14 amino acids. Germline CDR1 reads SGHVS; CDR2 reads FNYEAQ. In DNA form, the CDR3 reads TGTGCCAGCAGCTTAACAGGGTTGGGGAACGAGCAGTACTTC. It translates to CASSLTGLGNEQYF.

This sequence joins TRBV20-1 and TRBJ2-1; D unresolved. Germline-derived CDR1 and CDR2 are DFQATT and SNEGSKA (reference sequence). This CDR3 contains 13 residues. Between the trimmed V and J ends, which lost 3 bases and 4 bases, there was a span of 10 bases. The CDR3 sequence is CSARGGEYNEQFF. Here the CDR3 DNA reads TGCAGTGCTAGGGGCGGAGAATACAATGAGCAGTTCTTC.

This clonotype was observed many times. This chain connects TRBV29-1 to TRBJ2-7; the D is unclear. The germline gives CDR1 SQVTM, CDR2 ANQGSEA. This CDR3 contains 13 residues. The V end lost 6 bases, the J end lost 7 bases, and 19 bases lay between the germline ends. Written as DNA, the CDR3 is TGCAGCGTCGCGGACGGAGACGTTGTGGAGCAGTACTTC. Its protein is CSVADGDVVEQYF.

This clonotype was counted many times. The chain links TRBV20-1 to TRBJ2-1, with 8 bases aligning to TRBD2. Trimming removed 4 bases from V and 4 bases from J; junction bases left unmatched: 6. CDR3 size: 14 residues. The V gene's germline CDR1 is DFQATT and CDR2 SNEGSKA (reference sequence). The CDR3 DNA reads as TGCAGTGCTAACCCGACTAGCGTTTACAATGAGCAGTTCTTC. Its translation: CSANPTSVYNEQFF.

This clonotype was found a few times. V is TRBV11-2 and J is TRBJ1-6; TRBD1 agrees at 7 bases. Per the germline V gene, CDR1 is SGHAT and CDR2 is FQNNGV. CDR3 length equals 17 residues. The V and J ends lost 5 bases and 7 bases, in that order; junction bases with no gene match: 14. Here the CDR3 reads CASSPGGLGTVNSPLHF. The DNA of the CDR3 is TGTGCCAGCAGCCCAGGGGGTCTCGGGACAGTGAATTCACCCCTCCACTTT.

This chain connects TRBV12-3 or TRBV12-4 to TRBJ2-3; tentative D call: TRBD2 (7 bases). The CDR3 spans 15 residues. Trimming left V 3 bases short and J 0 bases short, with 10 bases between. The chain's CDR3 is CASSLAGASTDTQYF. As DNA, the CDR3 is TGTGCCAGCAGTTTGGCGGGGGCGAGCACAGATACGCAGTATTTT.